The source of this T cell receptor (beta chain) is a study of spatial heterogeneity in lung cancer. Study context: Detection consistently yielded more beta chains than alpha chains.

This clonotype was seen only a few times. Its antigen is undetermined. This clone may be a read error of a much larger clone one base away. Described time point: sample taken at primary tumor resection. Study observations and caveats: Circulating ubiquitous expanded tumor TCRs were observed more frequently at resection than at follow-up.

TCRdb analysed the 5' RACE reads with MiXCR anew, one entry per CDR3 protein. Found here are 40,000 or so distinct CDR3 sequences, 5% to 5.5% of them singletons; the top ten hold roughly 27%. This CDR3 is built from 15 residues. The germline V gene encodes CDR1 SGHRS and CDR2 YFSETQ. The sample in question was PBMCs, obtained at surgery. The clonotype comes from a female donor with early-stage non-small cell lung cancer. This chain uses TRBV5-1 with TRBJ2-5; no definite D call. As DNA, the CDR3 is TGCGCCAACAGCTTGGCGCAAGCTGGAGATGAGACCCAGTACTTC. Protein: CANSLAQAGDETQYF.